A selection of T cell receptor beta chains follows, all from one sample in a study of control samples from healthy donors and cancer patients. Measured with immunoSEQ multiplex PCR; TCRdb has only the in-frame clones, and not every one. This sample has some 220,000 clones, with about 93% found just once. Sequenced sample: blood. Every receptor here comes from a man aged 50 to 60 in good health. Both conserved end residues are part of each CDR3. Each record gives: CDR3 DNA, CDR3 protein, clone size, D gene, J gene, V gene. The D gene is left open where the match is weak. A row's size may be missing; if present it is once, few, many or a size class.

CDR3nt: TGTGCCAGCAGCTCCCTCGGACAGGGGGCAGGTTCACCCCTCCACTTT
CDR3aa: CASSSLGQGAGSPLHF
abundance: -
d_gene: TRBD1
j_gene: TRBJ1-6
v_gene: TRBV11-2

CDR3nt: TGTGCCACTAGCTCTGGAAACACCATATATTTT
CDR3aa: CATSSGNTIYF
abundance: -
d_gene: -
j_gene: TRBJ1-3
v_gene: TRBV10-3

CDR3nt: TGTGCCAGCAGAACAGGGAATGAGCAGTTCTTC
CDR3aa: CASRTGNEQFF
abundance: -
d_gene: -
j_gene: TRBJ2-1
v_gene: TRBV28

CDR3nt: TGTGCCAGTAGTACACCACTCGGGGCTGGCACAGATACGCAGTATTTT
CDR3aa: CASSTPLGAGTDTQYF
abundance: -
d_gene: -
j_gene: TRBJ2-3
v_gene: TRBV19

CDR3nt: TGCGCCAGCAGTTTGGGCCGAAACACTGAAGCTTTCTTT
CDR3aa: CASSLGRNTEAFF
abundance: once
d_gene: -
j_gene: TRBJ1-1
v_gene: TRBV10-1

CDR3nt: TGTGCCAGCAGCCAAGGGACAGACCTTACCTACGAGCAGTACTTC
CDR3aa: CASSQGTDLTYEQYF
abundance: -
d_gene: -
j_gene: TRBJ2-7
v_gene: TRBV4-2

CDR3nt: TGTGCCAGTAGTATCCAGGGTTGGAATGAGCAGTTCTTC
CDR3aa: CASSIQGWNEQFF
abundance: once
d_gene: -
j_gene: TRBJ2-1
v_gene: TRBV19

CDR3nt: TGTGCCAGCAGCTTACCGAGACAGGGGTTCGCTACGTTTGCTTTCTTT
CDR3aa: CASSLPRQGFATFAFF
abundance: -
d_gene: TRBD1
j_gene: TRBJ1-1
v_gene: TRBV11-2

CDR3nt: TGTGCCAGTAGTGTCGACGGACTGCGCTACGAGCAGTACTTC
CDR3aa: CASSVDGLRYEQYF
abundance: once
d_gene: -
j_gene: TRBJ2-7
v_gene: TRBV19

CDR3nt: TGTGCCAGCAGCTTAGATTCGGGGGGGAAAGATACGCAGTATTTT
CDR3aa: CASSLDSGGKDTQYF
abundance: -
d_gene: TRBD2
j_gene: TRBJ2-3
v_gene: TRBV11-3

CDR3nt: TGTGCCAGCAGCCTGTGGCCAGTCTCGGATCAGCCCCAGCATTTT
CDR3aa: CASSLWPVSDQPQHF
abundance: -
d_gene: -
j_gene: TRBJ1-5
v_gene: TRBV5-8

CDR3nt: TGTGCCAGCGGATATGCCGGGACAGGGCACACTGAAGCTTTCTTT
CDR3aa: CASGYAGTGHTEAFF
abundance: -
d_gene: TRBD1
j_gene: TRBJ1-1
v_gene: TRBV28

CDR3nt: TGTGCCAGCAGTGTGGACAGCAATAATTCACCCCTCCACTTT
CDR3aa: CASSVDSNNSPLHF
abundance: -
d_gene: -
j_gene: TRBJ1-6
v_gene: TRBV6-4

CDR3nt: TGCGCCAGCAGCCAAGATGGGGGAGACAGGGGCTATAATTCACCCCTCCACTTT
CDR3aa: CASSQDGGDRGYNSPLHF
abundance: -
d_gene: TRBD1
j_gene: TRBJ1-6
v_gene: TRBV4-1

CDR3nt: TGCGCCAGCAGCTTGACTCCCCCGGGACAGGGTGAAGAGACCCAGTACTTC
CDR3aa: CASSLTPPGQGEETQYF
abundance: -
d_gene: TRBD1
j_gene: TRBJ2-5
v_gene: TRBV5-1

CDR3nt: TGTGCCAGCAGTCTGTCGGAGTCTTACGAGCAGTACTTC
CDR3aa: CASSLSESYEQYF
abundance: -
d_gene: -
j_gene: TRBJ2-7
v_gene: TRBV6-2/TRBV6-3

CDR3nt: TGTGCCAGCAGTGAAGCGGGAGAGGGGGCAGCTAACTATGGCTACACCTTC
CDR3aa: CASSEAGEGAANYGYTF
abundance: -
d_gene: TRBD1
j_gene: TRBJ1-2
v_gene: TRBV2

CDR3nt: TGTGCCAGCAGCGCGCACCTACCGGGACAGGGGGGCTACACCTTC
CDR3aa: CASSAHLPGQGGYTF
abundance: -
d_gene: TRBD1
j_gene: TRBJ1-2
v_gene: TRBV2

CDR3nt: TGCGCCAGCAGCCAATGGGCAGGCATGAACACTGAAGCTTTCTTT
CDR3aa: CASSQWAGMNTEAFF
abundance: -
d_gene: -
j_gene: TRBJ1-1
v_gene: TRBV4-3

CDR3nt: TGTGCCACCAGTGTAGGGTCCTACAATGAGCAGTTCTTC
CDR3aa: CATSVGSYNEQFF
abundance: -
d_gene: -
j_gene: TRBJ2-1
v_gene: TRBV24-1

CDR3nt: TGTGCCACCAGTGGGTCAGGGGGATCCGATCAGCCCCAGCATTTT
CDR3aa: CATSGSGGSDQPQHF
abundance: -
d_gene: TRBD1
j_gene: TRBJ1-5
v_gene: TRBV24-1

CDR3nt: TGCGCCAGCAGCCAAGAAGGCAGGGGTAGCAATCAGCCCCAGCATTTT
CDR3aa: CASSQEGRGSNQPQHF
abundance: -
d_gene: -
j_gene: TRBJ1-5
v_gene: TRBV4-1

CDR3nt: TGCGCCAGCAGCTTGGCCCCCGGTACCAACTATGGCTACACCTTC
CDR3aa: CASSLAPGTNYGYTF
abundance: -
d_gene: -
j_gene: TRBJ1-2
v_gene: TRBV5-1

CDR3nt: TGCAGTGCTAGAGTTGGAGAGACCCAGTACTTC
CDR3aa: CSARVGETQYF
abundance: -
d_gene: -
j_gene: TRBJ2-5
v_gene: TRBV20-1

CDR3nt: TGTGCCTGGAGACGGGTGGTGAACACTGAAGCTTTCTTT
CDR3aa: CAWRRVVNTEAFF
abundance: -
d_gene: -
j_gene: TRBJ1-1
v_gene: TRBV30

CDR3nt: TGTGCCAGCATTGGGACTGCCCCTGAAGCTTTCTTT
CDR3aa: CASIGTAPEAFF
abundance: -
d_gene: -
j_gene: TRBJ1-1
v_gene: TRBV2

CDR3nt: TGCGCCAGCAGCCAAGGCGCAGGGGGCAACACAGATACGCAGTATTTT
CDR3aa: CASSQGAGGNTDTQYF
abundance: -
d_gene: TRBD1
j_gene: TRBJ2-3
v_gene: TRBV4-1

CDR3nt: TGCAGTGCTAGTAGTACCGGGACAGGCACGGGCTACACCTTC
CDR3aa: CSASSTGTGTGYTF
abundance: once
d_gene: TRBD1
j_gene: TRBJ1-2
v_gene: TRBV20-1

CDR3nt: TGTGCCAGCAGTTACAGTACTAGAAATGAGCAGTTCTTC
CDR3aa: CASSYSTRNEQFF
abundance: -
d_gene: -
j_gene: TRBJ2-1
v_gene: TRBV6-5

CDR3nt: TGTGCCAGCAGTCGTCCGGGGATGAACACTGAAGCTTTCTTT
CDR3aa: CASSRPGMNTEAFF
abundance: -
d_gene: -
j_gene: TRBJ1-1
v_gene: TRBV28

CDR3nt: TGTGCCAGCAGTCGACAGGAATACACTGAAGCTTTCTTT
CDR3aa: CASSRQEYTEAFF
abundance: -
d_gene: -
j_gene: TRBJ1-1
v_gene: TRBV2

CDR3nt: TGTGCCAGCTCACCAGACCAAAACTATGGCTACACCTTC
CDR3aa: CASSPDQNYGYTF
abundance: -
d_gene: -
j_gene: TRBJ1-2
v_gene: TRBV18

CDR3nt: TGTGCCAGCAGCCGACTCTTTCGGGCAGACAGAAAAGAGACCCAGTACTTC
CDR3aa: CASSRLFRADRKETQYF
abundance: once
d_gene: -
j_gene: TRBJ2-5
v_gene: TRBV6-6

CDR3nt: TGTGCCATCAGTGAGACGTTGAGCTCCTATAATTCACCCCTCCACTTT
CDR3aa: CAISETLSSYNSPLHF
abundance: -
d_gene: -
j_gene: TRBJ1-6
v_gene: TRBV10-3

CDR3nt: TGCGCCAGCAGCTTAGGGGGGATTAATTCACCCCTCCACTTT
CDR3aa: CASSLGGINSPLHF
abundance: -
d_gene: -
j_gene: TRBJ1-6
v_gene: TRBV5-1

CDR3nt: TGTGCCAGCACGAACAGGGTGGATGAGCAGTTCTTC
CDR3aa: CASTNRVDEQFF
abundance: few
d_gene: -
j_gene: TRBJ2-1
v_gene: TRBV3-1/TRBV3-2

CDR3nt: TGTGCCAGCAGTTCAAGTCTGGTTGAAAAACTGTTTTTT
CDR3aa: CASSSSLVEKLFF
abundance: once
d_gene: -
j_gene: TRBJ1-4
v_gene: TRBV6-6

CDR3nt: TGTGCCAGCAGGGTTGGGCCGACTAATGAAAAACTGTTTTTT
CDR3aa: CASRVGPTNEKLFF
abundance: -
d_gene: -
j_gene: TRBJ1-4
v_gene: TRBV6-5

CDR3nt: TGTGCCAGCAGCCAAGAGGGAGGGGCGAAGGATTTCTTT
CDR3aa: CASSQEGGAKDFF
abundance: -
d_gene: -
j_gene: TRBJ1-1
v_gene: TRBV7-9

CDR3nt: TGCGCCAGCAGCCAAACCAGTGGCACTGAAGCTTTCTTT
CDR3aa: CASSQTSGTEAFF
abundance: -
d_gene: -
j_gene: TRBJ1-1
v_gene: TRBV4-1